These 19 T cell receptor beta chains share one sample of origin, sequenced in a study of shared clonotypes between healthy human individuals (dated by TCRdb to the early 2020s). The method behind the library was the immunoSEQ multiplex PCR assay. Not all clones reach the TCRdb copy of this immuneACCESS table, which keeps in-frame sequences only. Checked studies attribute under half of the gap to unresolved V genes and leave the rest unexplained. The sample data list fewer than 3 million clones, and 85% to 95% of these were observed just once. The top ten clonotypes cover approximately 0.39% of the sample. The source material was naive CD4+ T cells from PBMCs. This sample's cell subset or site label indicates: CD45RA+ positively selected. The origin of the receptors is a man aged 18 to 30 in good health. Some clones in this sample may be carry-over from other donors' samples.

The V and J genes are TRBV9 and TRBJ2-7; possibly TRBD1 or TRBD2 for D (5 bases each). Germline assignment: CDR1 SGDLS and CDR2 YYNGEE. The V gene lost 0 bases and the J gene lost 3 bases, with 16 bases spanning the gap. The CDR3 length is 16 residues. For the CDR3, the DNA is TGTGCCAGCAGCGTAGGTAATGGGGACGGCGACTACGAGCAGTACTTC. Residues: CASSVGNGDGDYEQYF.

The chain recombines TRBV11-2 with TRBJ1-4, with TRBD1 matching 10 bases. Germline V gene lookup returns CDR1 SGHAT and CDR2 FQNNGV. The CDR3 has 17 residues. J gave up 3 bases and V 4 bases, and 8 bases lay outside the gene matches. The CDR3 bases are TGTGCCAGCAGCTCCCGGACAGGGGGGAGAGCTAATGAAAAACTGTTTTTT. Translated, it gives CASSSRTGGRANEKLFF.

The rearrangement links TRBV25-1 to TRBJ2-4; D is perhaps TRBD2 (5 bases). Germline V gene lookup returns CDR1 MGHDK and CDR2 SYGVNS. The CDR3 spans 16 residues. Deletions cut 1 base from V and 0 bases from J, with 10 bases between. The CDR3 DNA sequence: TGTGCCAGCAGTGAATTCGCGGGTTTAGCCAAAAACATTCAGTACTTC. It specifies CASSEFAGLAKNIQYF.

This chain connects TRBV15 to TRBJ1-1; D call uncertain. CDR1 and CDR2 from the germline V gene are LNHNV and YYDKDF (reference sequence). Between the trimmed V and J ends, which lost 1 base and 0 bases, there was a span of 6 bases. The CDR3 has 14 residues. The CDR3: CATSRGFLNTEAFF. CDR3 DNA sequence: TGTGCCACCAGCAGAGGGTTCCTGAACACTGAAGCTTTCTTT.

This rearrangement joins TRBV6-5 to TRBJ1-5; TRBD1 is a possible D gene (5 bases). Germline values: CDR1 MNHEY, CDR2 SVGAGI. V was clipped by 6 bases and J by 6 bases, with 12 bases between them. This CDR3 contains 13 residues. DNA of the CDR3: TGTGCCAGCAGCCCCGACAGTGCTCAGCCCCAGCATTTT. This translates into CASSPDSAQPQHF.

The count of this clone is one. The V and J genes are TRBV2 and TRBJ2-1, with no clear D. Trimming shortened V by 5 bases and J by 5 bases, and 22 bases separated the two germline ends. This CDR3 has 17 amino acids. Per germline, CDR1 SNHLY and CDR2 FYNNEI. The CDR3 is CASSSSIPSDYNNEQFF. The CDR3 DNA is TGTGCCAGCAGTTCCTCCATCCCTTCGGATTATAACAATGAGCAGTTCTTC.

The chain links TRBV2 to TRBJ2-7; D not resolved. The CDR3 length is 13 residues. The V and J ends lost 5 bases and 4 bases respectively, with 12 bases between them. CDR1 and CDR2 from the germline V gene are SNHLY and FYNNEI. In DNA form, the CDR3 reads TGTGCCAGCAGTTTTTACGACGGATACGAGCAGTACTTC. Amino acids: CASSFYDGYEQYF.

This chain connects TRBV5-1 to TRBJ2-1; 9 nucleotides align to TRBD2. V lost 7 bases and J lost 10; bases outside the gene matches: 15. CDR1 and CDR2 from the germline V gene are SGHRS and YFSETQ. The CDR3 runs 15 residues. CDR3 DNA sequence: TGCGCCAGCCGTCTGCGGGCTAGCGGGAAAGACGAGCAGTTCTTC. Its protein product is CASRLRASGKDEQFF.

The chain uses TRBV11-3 and TRBJ2-1; D not certain. The CDR3 has 12 residues. The V end was cut by 3 bases, the J end by 4 bases, with 4 bases between. From germline, CDR1 is SGHNT and CDR2 YENEEA. The CDR3 coding sequence is TGTGCCAGCAGCTTTGGGTACAATGAGCAGTTCTTC. Translated, it gives CASSFGYNEQFF. Complete variable domain (other parts from reference TRBV11-3 and TRBJ2-1): EAGVVQSPRYKIIEKKQPVAFWCNPISGHNTLYWYLQNLGQGPELLIRYENEEAVDDSQLPKDRFSAERLKGVDSTLKIQPAELGDSAVYLCASSFGYNEQFFGPGTRLTVL.

The chain carries TRBV6-6 and TRBJ2-4; TRBD2 might be the D (5 bases). The J call is uncertain, as TRBJ2-5 better fits the DNA end. The CDR3 is 11 residues long. Germline V gives CDR1 MNHNY, CDR2 SVGAGI (reference sequence). CDR3: CASSSGRTQYF. The CDR3 DNA is TGTGCCAGCAGTAGCGGACGGACCCAGTACTTC.

The chain uses TRBV7-2 and TRBJ1-2, with D unresolved. V lost 5 bases, J lost 2 bases, and 12 bases lay in between. In germline, CDR1 is SGHTA, CDR2 FQGNSA. The CDR3 runs to 14 residues. The CDR3, as DNA: TGTGCCAGCAGCCATGCTCAGAGGAACTATGGCTACACCTTC. Its protein product is CASSHAQRNYGYTF.

This chain connects TRBV6-6 to TRBJ2-2; tentatively, D is TRBD1 or TRBD2 (6 bases each). Trimming took 6 bases from V and 3 from J, leaving 8 bases between them. From germline, CDR1 is MNHNY and CDR2 SVGAGI (reference sequence). The CDR3 spans 13 residues. CDR3 residues: CASRGGHTGELFF. The CDR3 DNA reads TGTGCCAGCAGAGGGGGGCACACCGGGGAGCTGTTTTTT.

This clone was observed a handful of times. V and J are TRBV5-6 and TRBJ2-3, with TRBD2 identical over 8 bases. Germline values: CDR1 SGHDT, CDR2 YYEEEE. Trimming took 2 bases from V and 5 from J; bases not matched to a gene: 10. CDR3 size: 16 residues. The CDR3 region is CASSLGSGRRIDTQYF. The CDR3 DNA is TGTGCCAGCAGCTTAGGGAGCGGGAGAAGGATAGATACGCAGTATTTT. Looking up the rest from reference TRBV5-6 and TRBJ2-3 gives the full variable domain: DAGVTQSPTHLIKTRGQQVTLRCSPKSGHDTVSWYQQALGQGPQFIFQYYEEEERQRGNFPDRFSGHQFPNYSSELNVNALLLGDSALYLCASSLGSGRRIDTQYFGPGTRLTVL.

V gene TRBV28 combines with J gene TRBJ2-3; 7 positions match TRBD2. V shed 6 bases, J shed 2 bases, and the junction held 14 bases outside the gene matches. CDR1 MDHEN and CDR2 SYDVKM come from the germline V gene. The CDR3 is 17 amino acids. The CDR3 nucleotides read TGTGCCAGCAGCCATCTCATGGGCGGGACTATCACAGATACGCAGTATTTT. Translation: CASSHLMGGTITDTQYF.

This CDR3 reads CASSPIASGDSSTDTQYF. DNA of the CDR3: TGTGCCAGCAGTCCTATAGCTAGCGGAGATTCTAGCACAGATACGCAGTATTTT. This chain uses TRBV27 with TRBJ2-3; 7 bases align to TRBD2. The trim removed 5 bases at V and 0 bases at J, leaving 14 bases unmatched. The CDR3 spans 18 residues. Germline V gene data show CDR1 as MNHEY and CDR2 as SMNVEV (reference sequence).

On this clone itself: At the DNA level, this CDR3 is encoded by other sequences in the same sample as well. The chain has TRBV7-2 and TRBJ2-3; D is ambiguous. Trimming left V 3 bases short and J 5 bases short, with 6 bases between. Germline V gene sequence: CDR1 SGHTA, CDR2 FQGNSA. The CDR3 is 12 amino acids. CDR3 in DNA: TGTGCCAGCAGCTTTTCGGGAGATACGCAGTATTTT. Its translation is CASSFSGDTQYF.

The sample holds one count of this clone. This chain joins TRBV2 and TRBJ2-5; 12 bases match TRBD2. V was pared by 7 bases and J by 4 bases, with 4 bases of the junction left unmatched. This CDR3 region has 14 residues. Germline values: CDR1 SNHLY, CDR2 FYNNEI. The CDR3 DNA reads TGTGCCAGCACCCTGACTAGCGGGAGAGAGACCCAGTACTTC. This gives the protein CASTLTSGRETQYF.

This clone was detected once. V usage is TRBV5-1 and J usage is TRBJ1-4, with a possible D match to TRBD1 (6 bases). The CDR3 contains 16 residues. The germline V gene encodes CDR1 SGHRS and CDR2 YFSETQ. Trimming pared 0 bases from V and 5 bases from J, leaving 14 bases between. The CDR3, as DNA: TGCGCCAGCAGCTTGGTGACCCTGGGGGGCAATGAAAAACTGTTTTTT. This gives the protein CASSLVTLGGNEKLFF.

V usage is TRBV7-2 and J usage is TRBJ2-3; the D is unclear. Trimming stripped 6 bases from V and 3 bases from J, with 16 bases between. CDR1 is SGHTA and CDR2 is FQGNSA in the germline V gene. CDR3 length: 15 residues. The CDR3 nucleotides read TGTGCCAGCAGTCAAATCGGATGGAGTACAGATACGCAGTATTTT. This sequence encodes CASSQIGWSTDTQYF.